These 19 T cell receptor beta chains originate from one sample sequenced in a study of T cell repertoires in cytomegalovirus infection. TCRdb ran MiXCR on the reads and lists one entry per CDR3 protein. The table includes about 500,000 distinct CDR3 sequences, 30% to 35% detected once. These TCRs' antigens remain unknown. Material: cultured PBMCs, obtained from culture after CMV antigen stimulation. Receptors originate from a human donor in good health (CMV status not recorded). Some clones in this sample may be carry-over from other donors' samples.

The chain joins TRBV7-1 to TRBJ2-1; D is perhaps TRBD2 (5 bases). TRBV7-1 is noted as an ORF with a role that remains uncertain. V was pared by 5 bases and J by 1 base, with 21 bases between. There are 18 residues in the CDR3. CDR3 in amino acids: CASSPGTPGIASYNEQFF. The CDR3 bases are TGTGCCAGCAGCCCCGGTACTCCCGGGATTGCTTCCTACAATGAGCAGTTCTTC.

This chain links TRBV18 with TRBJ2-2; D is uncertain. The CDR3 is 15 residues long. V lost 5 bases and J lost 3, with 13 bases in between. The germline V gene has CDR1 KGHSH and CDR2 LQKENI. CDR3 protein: CASSSSERYTGELFF. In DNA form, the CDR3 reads TGTGCCAGCTCATCCTCGGAACGGTACACCGGGGAGCTGTTTTTT.

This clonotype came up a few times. CDR3 protein: CASNRGADGNTIYF. The DNA for the CDR3 is TGTGCCAGCAACCGGGGGGCGGACGGAAACACCATATATTTT. The rearrangement joins TRBV6-6 to TRBJ1-3; D perhaps matches TRBD1 (6 bases). The V gene lost 7 bases and the J gene lost 4 bases, with 14 bases spanning the gap. This CDR3 has 14 amino acids. The germline V gene encodes CDR1 MNHNY and CDR2 SVGAGI (reference sequence).

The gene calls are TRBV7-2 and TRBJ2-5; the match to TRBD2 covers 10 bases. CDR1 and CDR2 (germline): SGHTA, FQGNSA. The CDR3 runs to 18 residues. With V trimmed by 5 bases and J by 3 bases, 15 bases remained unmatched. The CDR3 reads CASSPNTGLASLKETQYF. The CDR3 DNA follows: TGTGCCAGCAGCCCTAATACGGGACTAGCGAGCTTGAAAGAGACCCAGTACTTC. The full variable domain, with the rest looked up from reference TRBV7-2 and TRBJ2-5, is GAGVSQSPSNKVTEKGKDVELRCDPISGHTALYWYRQSLGQGLEFLIYFQGNSAPDKSGLPSDRFSAERTGGSVSTLTIQRTQQEDSAVYLCASSPNTGLASLKETQYFGPGTRLLVL.

CDR3 bases: TGTGCCAGCAGTTCCTCGGGTTTTGTCGGTGCACCCCTCCACTTT. Translated, it gives CASSSSGFVGAPLHF. The chain combines TRBV28 with TRBJ1-6, with D unresolved. Trimming cost V 4 bases and J 11 bases, with 18 bases left between them. This CDR3 is 15 amino acids long. CDR1 and CDR2 from the germline V gene are MDHEN and SYDVKM. The full variable domain, with the rest looked up from reference TRBV28 and TRBJ1-6, is DVKVTQSSRYLVKRTGEKVFLECVQDMDHENMFWYRQDPGLGLRLIYFSYDVKMKEKGDIPEGYSVSREKKERFSLILESASTNQTSMYLCASSSSGFVGAPLHFGNGTRLTVT.

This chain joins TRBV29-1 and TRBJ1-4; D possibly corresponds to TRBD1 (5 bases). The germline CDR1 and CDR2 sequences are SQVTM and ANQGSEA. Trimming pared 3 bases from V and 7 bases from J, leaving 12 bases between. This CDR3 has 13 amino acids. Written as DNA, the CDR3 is TGCAGCGTTGACGGGGGGGGAAGTGAAAAACTGTTTTTT. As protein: CSVDGGGSEKLFF.

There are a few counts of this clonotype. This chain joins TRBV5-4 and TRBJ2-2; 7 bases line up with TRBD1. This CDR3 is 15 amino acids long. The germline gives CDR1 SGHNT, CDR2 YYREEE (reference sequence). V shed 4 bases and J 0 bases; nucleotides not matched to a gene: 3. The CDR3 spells CASSQGQSNTGELFF. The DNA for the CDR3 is TGTGCCAGCAGCCAGGGACAGTCGAACACCGGGGAGCTGTTTTTT.

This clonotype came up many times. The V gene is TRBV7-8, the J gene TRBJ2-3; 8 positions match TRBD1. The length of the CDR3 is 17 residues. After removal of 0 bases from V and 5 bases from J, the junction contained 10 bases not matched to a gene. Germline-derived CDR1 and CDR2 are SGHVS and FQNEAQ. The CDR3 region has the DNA TGTGCCAGCAGCTTAGCCGACAGGGGCGGAACCCGAGATACGCAGTATTTT. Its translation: CASSLADRGGTRDTQYF. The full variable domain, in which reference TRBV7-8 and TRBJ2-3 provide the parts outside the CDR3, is GAGVSQSPRYKVAKRGQDVALRCDPISGHVSLFWYQQALGQGPEFLTYFQNEAQLDKSGLPSDRFFAERPEGSVSTLKIQRTQQEDSAVYLCASSLADRGGTRDTQYFGPGTRLTVL.

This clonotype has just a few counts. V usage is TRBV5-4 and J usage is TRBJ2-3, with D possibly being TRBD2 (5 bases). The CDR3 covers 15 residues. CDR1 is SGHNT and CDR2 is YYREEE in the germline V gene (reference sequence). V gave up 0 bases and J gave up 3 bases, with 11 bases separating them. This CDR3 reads CASSLGGEKTDTQYF. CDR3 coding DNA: TGTGCCAGCAGCTTGGGGGGAGAGAAGACAGATACGCAGTATTTT.

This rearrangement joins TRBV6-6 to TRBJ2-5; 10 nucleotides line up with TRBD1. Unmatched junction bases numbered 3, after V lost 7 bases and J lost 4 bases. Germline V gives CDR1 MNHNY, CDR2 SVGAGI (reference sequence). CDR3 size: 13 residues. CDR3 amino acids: CASKRDRGETQYF. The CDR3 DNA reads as TGTGCCAGCAAACGGGACAGGGGAGAGACCCAGTACTTC.

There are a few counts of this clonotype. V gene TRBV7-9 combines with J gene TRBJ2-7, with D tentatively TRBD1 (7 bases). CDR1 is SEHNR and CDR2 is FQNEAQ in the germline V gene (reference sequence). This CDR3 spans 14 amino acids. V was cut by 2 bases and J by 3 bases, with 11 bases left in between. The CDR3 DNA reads TGTGCCAGCAGCTTAACAGGGGACTTCTACGAGCAGTACGTC. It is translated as CASSLTGDFYEQYV.

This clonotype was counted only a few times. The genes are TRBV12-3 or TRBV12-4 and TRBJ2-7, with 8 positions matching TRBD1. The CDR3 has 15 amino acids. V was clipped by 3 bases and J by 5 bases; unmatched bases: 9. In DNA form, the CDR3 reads TGTGCCAGCAGTTTCTGGACAGGGACCCTTGACGAGCAGTACGTC. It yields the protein CASSFWTGTLDEQYV.

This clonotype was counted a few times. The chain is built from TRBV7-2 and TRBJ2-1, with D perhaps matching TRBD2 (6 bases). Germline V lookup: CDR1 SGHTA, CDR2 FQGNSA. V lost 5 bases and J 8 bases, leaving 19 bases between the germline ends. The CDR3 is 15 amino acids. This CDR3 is CASSPYGPGVDEQFF. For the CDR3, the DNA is TGTGCCAGCAGCCCCTATGGACCGGGGGTGGATGAGCAGTTCTTC.

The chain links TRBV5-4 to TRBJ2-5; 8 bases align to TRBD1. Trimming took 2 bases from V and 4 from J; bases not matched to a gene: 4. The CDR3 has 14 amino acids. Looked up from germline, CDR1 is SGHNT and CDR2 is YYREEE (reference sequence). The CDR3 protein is CASSLQGEGETQYF. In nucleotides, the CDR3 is TGTGCCAGCAGCTTACAGGGGGAAGGAGAGACCCAGTACTTC.

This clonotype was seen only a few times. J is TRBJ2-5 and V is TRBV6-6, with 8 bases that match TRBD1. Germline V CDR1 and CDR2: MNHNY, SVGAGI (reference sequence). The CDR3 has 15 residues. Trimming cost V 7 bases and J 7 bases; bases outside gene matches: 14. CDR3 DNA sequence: TGTGCCAGCACCCTAGGACAGGGCCCGACCGGGACCCAGTACTTC. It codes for CASTLGQGPTGTQYF.

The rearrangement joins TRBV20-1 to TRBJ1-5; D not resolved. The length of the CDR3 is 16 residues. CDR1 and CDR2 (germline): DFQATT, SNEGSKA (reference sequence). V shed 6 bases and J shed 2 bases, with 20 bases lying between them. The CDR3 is CSAERPGPSGNQPQHF. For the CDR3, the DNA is TGCAGTGCCGAAAGACCAGGACCGTCTGGCAATCAGCCCCAGCATTTT.

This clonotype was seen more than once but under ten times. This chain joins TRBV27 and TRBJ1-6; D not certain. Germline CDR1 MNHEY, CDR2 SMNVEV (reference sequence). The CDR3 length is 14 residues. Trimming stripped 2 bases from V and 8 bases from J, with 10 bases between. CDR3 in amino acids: CASSLEGLYSPLHF. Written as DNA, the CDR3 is TGTGCCAGCAGTTTAGAAGGGTTGTATTCACCCCTCCACTTT.

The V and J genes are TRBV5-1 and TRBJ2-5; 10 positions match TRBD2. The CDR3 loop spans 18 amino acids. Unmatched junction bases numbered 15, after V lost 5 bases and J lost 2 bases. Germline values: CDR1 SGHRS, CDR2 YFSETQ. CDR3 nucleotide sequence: TGCGCCAGCAGTAACGGTCTCCTAGCGGGAGTGGAACAAGAGACCCAGTACTTC. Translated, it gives CASSNGLLAGVEQETQYF.

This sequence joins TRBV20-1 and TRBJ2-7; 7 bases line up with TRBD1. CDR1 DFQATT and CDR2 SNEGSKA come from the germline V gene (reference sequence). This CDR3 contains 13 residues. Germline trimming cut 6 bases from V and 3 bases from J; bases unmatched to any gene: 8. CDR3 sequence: CSASGTEYYEQYF. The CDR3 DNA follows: TGCAGTGCATCCGGGACAGAATACTACGAGCAGTACTTC.